This T cell receptor beta chain originates from a study of cytomegalovirus exposure and HLA in healthy donors. The PCR made use of 60 Vbeta and 13 Jbeta primers. The table came from immunoSEQ multiplex PCR; TCRdb's copy has only in-frame clones and leaves some out. This table holds some 43,000 clones. The CDR3 is 14 amino acids. V lost 4 bases and J lost 0, with 13 bases in between. The V gene's germline CDR1 is SQVTM and CDR2 ANQGSEA. This clonotype was sampled from a woman aged 30 to 39 in good health and CMV-seronegative. The chain employs TRBV29-1 and TRBJ2-7; D is perhaps TRBD2 (5 bases). The sample consisted of PBMCs. CDR3: CSVGTSRSSYEQYF. The CDR3 DNA is TGCAGCGTTGGAACTAGTAGGAGCTCCTACGAGCAGTACTTC.